One T cell receptor (beta chain) is described in this entry. Its antigen is still unknown. This sample stems from a study of vaccination and CD4 T cells after COVID-19. At the level of the study: Following dose two, a median 72 days (range 14 to 241) passed before post-vaccine samples were taken.

The Oncomine TCR Beta short-read assay was applied to DNA of cultured CD4+ T cells. Each CDR3 protein gets one entry after TCRdb re-called the PCR reads with MiXCR. This sample has fewer than 30,000 distinct CDR3 sequences, with 28% found just once. Time point given: late sampling 161 to 241 days after vaccination in a few convalescent patients. Treatment meaning: 10-day PBMC culture with coronavirus spike peptide pools or control peptides (ViraFEST assay). For ViraFEST, peptide pools expanded antigen-specific T cells, after which the TCRs were sequenced. The V end lost 6 bases, the J end lost 8 bases, and 11 bases lay between the germline ends. The CDR3 covers 11 residues.

The TCR was taken from a human donor who had recovered from COVID-19. The chain combines TRBV12-3 or TRBV12-4 with TRBJ2-7; D is undetermined. The sample was CD4+ T cells from blood, cultured in vitro, taken about 7 months after SARS-CoV-2 vaccination. CDR3 sequence reads: CASSPAHKQYF. For the CDR3, the DNA is TGTGCCAGCAGCCCAGCCCATAAGCAGTACTTC.